The 32 T cell receptor beta chains given below trace back to one sample, sequenced in a study of blood T cell repertoires in COVID-19. Generated by immunoSEQ multiplex PCR, the TCRdb table keeps only in-frame clones and is missing some. The sample consists of a few hundred thousand clones, roughly 90% of them appearing once. Specimen: PBMCs or T cells enriched from blood (not recorded which). Source of these receptors: a woman under 30 with acute COVID-19.

The J gene is TRBJ2-7, the V gene TRBV5-1, with 9 nucleotides matching TRBD2. CDR3 length equals 17 residues. CDR1 SGHRS and CDR2 YFSETQ come from the germline V gene. V was pared by 2 bases and J by 3 bases, with 12 bases of the junction left unmatched. The CDR3 is CASSFWLRASGNYEQYF. CDR3 in DNA: TGCGCCAGCAGCTTCTGGTTAAGGGCTAGCGGGAACTACGAGCAGTACTTC.

The chain combines TRBV6-4 with TRBJ2-3; possibly TRBD2 for D (5 bases). Trimming pared 6 bases from V and 5 bases from J, leaving 12 bases between. The germline CDR1 and CDR2 sequences are MRHNA and SNTAGT. The CDR3 has 13 amino acids. CDR3 coding DNA: TGTGCCAGCAGCCGGACCGAGGGAGATACGCAGTATTTT. It is translated as CASSRTEGDTQYF.

This rearrangement joins TRBV4-3 to TRBJ1-6; 9 bases align to TRBD1. Germline assignment: CDR1 LGHNA and CDR2 YSLEER. This CDR3 is built from 16 residues. The ends lost 0 bases at V and 9 bases at J; junction bases unmatched: 6. The CDR3 DNA reads as TGCGCCAGCAGCCAAGATAGAGGGGGACAGGGTTCACCCCTCCACTTT. Its protein is CASSQDRGGQGSPLHF.

The sample holds one count of this clone. The chain links TRBV18 to TRBJ2-7; TRBD1 matches 9 bases. CDR1 is KGHSH, CDR2 LQKENI, per germline. J lost 2 bases, V lost 5 bases, and 7 bases had no gene match. This CDR3 contains 15 residues. This CDR3 is CASSKKTGGAYEQYF. The CDR3 DNA reads TGTGCCAGCTCAAAAAAGACAGGGGGTGCCTACGAGCAGTACTTC.

J is TRBJ1-1 and V is TRBV5-1, with TRBD1 matching over 9 bases. Germline CDR1 reads SGHRS; CDR2 reads YFSETQ. V gave up 2 bases and J gave up 12 bases; unmatched junction bases: 8. The CDR3 contains 13 residues. In DNA, the CDR3 is TGCGCCAGCAGCTTCCGTGGGACAGGGACGACTTTCTTT. It is translated as CASSFRGTGTTFF.

The chain carries TRBV13 and TRBJ2-7, with D uncertain. Trimming left V 3 bases short and J 2 bases short, with 11 bases between. The CDR3 is made up of 14 amino acids. Germline loops: CDR1 PRHDT, CDR2 FYEKMQ (reference sequence). This CDR3 reads CASSLLADAYEQYF. The CDR3, as DNA: TGTGCCAGCAGCTTGCTCGCGGATGCCTACGAGCAGTACTTC.

V is TRBV5-1 and J is TRBJ2-7, with 8 bases that match TRBD1. Germline values: CDR1 SGHRS, CDR2 YFSETQ. CDR3 length: 14 residues. Unmatched junction bases numbered 5, after V lost 4 bases and J lost 2 bases. The CDR3 region is CASSQGAGTYEQYF. DNA for the CDR3: TGCGCCAGCAGCCAGGGGGCAGGGACCTACGAGCAGTACTTC.

The chain is built from TRBV13 and TRBJ2-7, with 10 nucleotides matching TRBD2. This CDR3 has 17 residues. CDR1 PRHDT and CDR2 FYEKMQ come from the germline V gene (reference sequence). J was trimmed by 0 bases and V by 5 bases; bases with no gene match: 10. The DNA of the CDR3 is TGTGCCAGCAGCCGACCCGGACTAGCGGAAAGCTCCTACGAGCAGTACTTC. It translates to CASSRPGLAESSYEQYF. Drawing the rest from reference TRBV13 and TRBJ2-7, the complete variable domain is AAGVIQSPRHLIKEKRETATLKCYPIPRHDTVYWYQQGPGQDPQFLISFYEKMQSDKGSIPDRFSAQQFSDYHSELNMSSLELGDSALYFCASSRPGLAESSYEQYFGPGTRLTVT.

The chain uses TRBV15 and TRBJ2-7; D is perhaps TRBD1 (5 bases). The germline gives CDR1 LNHNV, CDR2 YYDKDF (reference sequence). The CDR3 length is 15 residues. V was trimmed by 0 bases and J by 2 bases, leaving 11 bases between them. CDR3 loop: CATSRDLGQPYEQYF. DNA for the CDR3: TGTGCCACCAGCAGAGATTTGGGGCAGCCCTACGAGCAGTACTTC. The variable domain in full, with the rest retrieved from reference TRBV15 and TRBJ2-7, is DAMVIQNPRYQVTQFGKPVTLSCSQTLNHNVMYWYQQKSSQAPKLLFHYYDKDFNNEADTPDNFQSRRPNTSFCFLDIRSPGLGDTAMYLCATSRDLGQPYEQYFGPGTRLTVT.

This sequence joins TRBV18 and TRBJ2-7; 10 bases fit TRBD1. CDR3 size: 15 residues. The ends lost 5 bases at V and 3 bases at J; junction bases unmatched: 7. The germline CDR1 and CDR2 sequences are KGHSH and LQKENI. The CDR3 DNA sequence: TGTGCCAGCTCAGTCCGGGACAGGGGCCTCTACGAGCAGTACTTC. Residues: CASSVRDRGLYEQYF.

The chain recombines TRBV24-1 with TRBJ1-5, with a tentative D call TRBD1 (6 bases). The V gene lost 3 bases and the J gene lost 5 bases, with 10 bases spanning the gap. CDR1 and CDR2 (germline): KGHDR, SFDVKD. The CDR3 has 14 residues. The CDR3 DNA is TGTGCCACCAGTGATGCGGACAGTTATCAGCCCCAGCATTTT. It is translated as CATSDADSYQPQHF.

The rearrangement links TRBV6-2 or TRBV6-3 to TRBJ1-2, with TRBD1 matching 7 bases. This CDR3 contains 16 residues. Trimming cost V 0 bases and J 3 bases; bases outside gene matches: 7. CDR1 and CDR2 (germline): MNHEY, SVGEGT. CDR3 amino acids: CASSYSPVQGDYGYTF. The CDR3 DNA reads TGTGCCAGCAGTTACTCTCCGGTTCAGGGGGACTATGGCTACACCTTC.

CDR3 sequence reads: CASSFGAATDTQYF. Here the CDR3 DNA reads TGCGCCAGCAGCTTCGGCGCGGCCACAGATACGCAGTATTTT. This chain joins TRBV5-1 and TRBJ2-3; D gene unclear. Germline V gene lookup returns CDR1 SGHRS and CDR2 YFSETQ. The CDR3 extends over 14 amino acids. Between the trimmed V and J ends, which lost 2 bases and 2 bases, there was a span of 9 bases.

V gene TRBV5-1 combines with J gene TRBJ2-1; 7 bases line up with TRBD1. V lost 0 bases to trimming and J lost 4 bases; unmatched junction nucleotides: 7. The CDR3 is made up of 16 amino acids. Germline CDR1 SGHRS, CDR2 YFSETQ. CDR3 nucleotide sequence: TGCGCCAGCAGCTTGGGGCCAGGGGGTAGATACAATGAGCAGTTCTTC. As protein: CASSLGPGGRYNEQFF.

This clone was detected once. This sequence joins TRBV28 and TRBJ2-1; 10 bases map to TRBD2. This CDR3 is 20 amino acids long. Germline V gene lookup returns CDR1 MDHEN and CDR2 SYDVKM. V lost 3 bases, J lost 2 bases, and 16 bases stayed unmatched. CDR3 DNA: TGTGCCAGCAGTTTCCCTAGCGGGAGCGAGGAAGCAGGCACCTACAATGAGCAGTTCTTC. Amino acid sequence: CASSFPSGSEEAGTYNEQFF. Variable domain in full (rest from reference TRBV28 and TRBJ2-1): DVKVTQSSRYLVKRTGEKVFLECVQDMDHENMFWYRQDPGLGLRLIYFSYDVKMKEKGDIPEGYSVSREKKERFSLILESASTNQTSMYLCASSFPSGSEEAGTYNEQFFGPGTRLTVL.

The V and J genes are TRBV4-2 and TRBJ1-1, with D possibly matching TRBD1 (6 bases). The CDR3 covers 16 residues. Germline V lookup: CDR1 LGHNA, CDR2 YNFKEQ. Trimming took off 7 bases at V and 2 bases at J, with 20 bases between the two ends. The CDR3 sequence: CASNTAGAGSNTEAFF. CDR3 bases: TGTGCCAGCAACACCGCAGGGGCAGGTTCAAACACTGAAGCTTTCTTT.

This clone was detected a few times. The J gene is TRBJ1-3, the V gene TRBV6-1; D not certain. The CDR3 loop spans 15 amino acids. V was clipped by 1 base and J by 0 bases, with 7 bases between them. Germline lookup yields CDR1 MNHNS and CDR2 SASEGT. The CDR3 DNA is TGTGCCAGCAGTGAAGTCCGGTACTCTGGAAACACCATATATTTT. Translation: CASSEVRYSGNTIYF.

The chain recombines TRBV28 with TRBJ2-1, with 7 bases that match TRBD2. Germline trimming cut 5 bases from V and 8 bases from J; bases unmatched to any gene: 12. CDR1 is MDHEN, CDR2 SYDVKM, per germline. The CDR3 loop spans 15 amino acids. The CDR3 DNA is TGTGCCAGCAGTCCCTGGACTAGAGTAGACTATGAGCAGTTCTTC. This translates into CASSPWTRVDYEQFF.

The genes are TRBV2 and TRBJ1-1; no firm D call. With 6 bases removed from V and 1 base from J, the gap between germline ends came to 9 bases. This CDR3 has 13 amino acids. CDR1 is SNHLY and CDR2 is FYNNEI in the germline V gene. The DNA for the CDR3 is TGTGCCAGCAGGAAAACAGAGAACACTGAAGCTTTCTTT. This gives the protein CASRKTENTEAFF.

This chain connects TRBV9 to TRBJ2-7; 10 positions match TRBD2. This CDR3 is built from 14 residues. Germline V gene sequence: CDR1 SGDLS, CDR2 YYNGEE. The trim removed 3 bases at V and 6 bases at J, leaving 6 bases unmatched. The CDR3 region is CASSESGRAFEQYF. The DNA of the CDR3 is TGTGCCAGCAGCGAAAGCGGGAGGGCCTTCGAGCAGTACTTC.

The rearrangement links TRBV19 to TRBJ1-5; no clear D. The CDR3 sequence is 15 residues long. V was cut by 3 bases and J by 6 bases, with 15 bases left in between. Germline-derived CDR1 and CDR2 are LNHDA and SQIVND (reference sequence). Here the CDR3 reads CASSIGEGRGQPQHF. Here the CDR3 DNA reads TGTGCCAGTAGTATCGGCGAGGGAAGAGGTCAGCCCCAGCATTTT.

The genes are TRBV7-2 and TRBJ2-1, with 11 bases that match TRBD2. Trimming removed 5 bases from V and 1 base from J; junction bases left unmatched: 7. Per the germline V gene, CDR1 is SGHTA and CDR2 is FQGNSA. This CDR3 is built from 17 residues. The CDR3 DNA reads as TGTGCCAGCAGCCTCGATTGGACTAGCGGGTCCTACAATGAGCAGTTCTTC. Encoded protein: CASSLDWTSGSYNEQFF.

The chain couples TRBV19 to TRBJ1-2; TRBD1 aligns across 7 bases. Germline CDR1 and CDR2: LNHDA and SQIVND (reference sequence). This CDR3 contains 15 residues. Trimming took 4 bases from V and 4 from J; bases not matched to a gene: 9. The CDR3 coding sequence is TGTGCCAGTAGTACACCCTCGACAGGGCGCTATGGCTACACCTTC. This sequence encodes CASSTPSTGRYGYTF.

In this sample, this clone turned up once. The J gene is TRBJ1-4, the V gene TRBV10-3, with 9 bases aligning to TRBD1. V lost 9 bases and J lost 5; bases outside the gene matches: 4. Per germline, CDR1 ENHRY and CDR2 SYGVKD. This CDR3 has 13 amino acids. The CDR3 reads CAIAGTGNEKLFF. DNA for the CDR3: TGTGCCATAGCGGGGACAGGGAATGAAAAACTGTTTTTT.

The J gene is TRBJ2-2, the V gene TRBV4-2; no reliable D call. The CDR3 totals 12 residues. Germline V gene data show CDR1 as LGHNA and CDR2 as YNFKEQ. The germline V and J ends were trimmed by 10 bases and 4 bases, with 10 bases remaining between them. CDR3 region: CATGALTGELFF. DNA of the CDR3: TGTGCCACTGGAGCTCTCACCGGGGAGCTGTTTTTT.

The chain carries TRBV5-5 and TRBJ2-5; 7 nucleotides match TRBD1. Losses at the gene ends were 0 bases for V and 4 bases for J; bases not matched to a gene: 3. CDR3 size: 14 residues. Germline V gene lookup returns CDR1 SGHKS and CDR2 YYEKEE (reference sequence). The CDR3, as DNA: TGTGCCAGCAGCTTGGACCCAGGGGGAGAGACCCAGTACTTC. Protein: CASSLDPGGETQYF.

The rearrangement links TRBV29-1 to TRBJ2-1, with D possibly being TRBD2 (5 bases). In germline, CDR1 is SQVTM, CDR2 ANQGSEA. The CDR3 runs to 16 residues. Between the trimmed V and J ends, which lost 6 bases and 0 bases, there was a span of 18 bases. CDR3: CSVERDTISSYNEQFF. In DNA, the CDR3 is TGCAGCGTGGAACGGGATACCATAAGCTCCTACAATGAGCAGTTCTTC.

The J gene is TRBJ1-4, the V gene TRBV6-5; TRBD1 aligns across 8 bases. Trimming cost V 9 bases and J 5 bases; bases outside gene matches: 11. The CDR3 sequence is 15 residues long. Germline V gene sequence: CDR1 MNHEY, CDR2 SVGAGI. CDR3 DNA sequence: TGTGCCAGTAAGAGAACAGGGGGGGAGAATGAAAAACTGTTTTTT. Translating it yields CASKRTGGENEKLFF.

A single count supports this clone. V gene TRBV27 combines with J gene TRBJ1-5, with a weak D call TRBD1 (6 bases). This CDR3 is built from 13 residues. CDR1 and CDR2 (germline): MNHEY, SMNVEV (reference sequence). Trimming left V 5 bases short and J 5 bases short, with 10 bases between. CDR3 sequence (DNA): TGTGCCAGCAGTCTCAACAGGGATCAGCCCCAGCATTTT. It is translated as CASSLNRDQPQHF.

This clone was picked up one time. The rearrangement joins TRBV28 to TRBJ1-2, with 7 nucleotides matching TRBD1. Germline values: CDR1 MDHEN, CDR2 SYDVKM. The length of the CDR3 is 12 residues. Trimming removed 8 bases from V and 8 bases from J; junction bases left unmatched: 8. The CDR3 region has the DNA TGTGCCAGCCGACAGGGAAACGTAGGCTACACCTTC. The encoded protein is CASRQGNVGYTF.

The J gene is TRBJ2-7, the V gene TRBV19; 8 nucleotides agree with TRBD1. This CDR3 contains 12 residues. V shed 5 bases and J 13 bases; nucleotides not matched to a gene: 10. Per germline, CDR1 LNHDA and CDR2 SQIVND (reference sequence). CDR3 in amino acids: CASSSYGTGKYF. Written as DNA, the CDR3 is TGTGCCAGTAGTTCATATGGGACAGGAAAATACTTC.

The rearrangement links TRBV19 to TRBJ2-7, with 9 nucleotides matching TRBD1. The ends lost 3 bases at V and 2 bases at J; junction bases unmatched: 11. Germline CDR1 reads LNHDA; CDR2 reads SQIVND (reference sequence). The CDR3 is 17 amino acids. The CDR3 here is CASSIGPPGQGPYEQYF. The CDR3 region has the DNA TGTGCCAGTAGTATTGGGCCTCCGGGACAGGGTCCCTACGAGCAGTACTTC.